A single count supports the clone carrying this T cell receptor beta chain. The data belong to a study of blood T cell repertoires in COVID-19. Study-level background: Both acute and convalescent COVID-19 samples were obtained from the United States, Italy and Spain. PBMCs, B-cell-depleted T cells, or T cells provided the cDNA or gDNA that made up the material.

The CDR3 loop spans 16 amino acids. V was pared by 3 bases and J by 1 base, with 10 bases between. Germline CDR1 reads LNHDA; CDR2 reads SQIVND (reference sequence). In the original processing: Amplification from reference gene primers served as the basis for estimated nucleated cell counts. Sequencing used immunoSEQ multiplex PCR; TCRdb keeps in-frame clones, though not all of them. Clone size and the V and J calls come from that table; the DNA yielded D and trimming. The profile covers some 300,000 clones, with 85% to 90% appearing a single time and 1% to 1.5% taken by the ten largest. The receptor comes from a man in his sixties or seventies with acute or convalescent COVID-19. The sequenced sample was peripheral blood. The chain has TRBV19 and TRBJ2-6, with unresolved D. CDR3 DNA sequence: TGTGCCAGTAGTATGCCACAGAATTCTGGGGCCAACGTCCTGACTTTC. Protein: CASSMPQNSGANVLTF.